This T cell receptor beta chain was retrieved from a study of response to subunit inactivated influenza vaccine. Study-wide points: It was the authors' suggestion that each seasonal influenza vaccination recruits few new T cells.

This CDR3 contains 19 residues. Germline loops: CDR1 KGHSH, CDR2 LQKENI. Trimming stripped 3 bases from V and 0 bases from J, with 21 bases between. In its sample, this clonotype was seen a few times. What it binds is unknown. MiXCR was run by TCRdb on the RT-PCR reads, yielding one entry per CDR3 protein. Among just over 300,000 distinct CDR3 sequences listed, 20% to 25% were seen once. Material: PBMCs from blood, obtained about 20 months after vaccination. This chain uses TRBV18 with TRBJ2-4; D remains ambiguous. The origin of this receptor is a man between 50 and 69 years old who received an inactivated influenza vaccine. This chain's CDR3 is CASSPYGSIEPLAKNIQYF. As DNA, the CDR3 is TGTGCCAGCTCACCTTACGGCTCCATCGAGCCTCTAGCCAAAAACATTCAGTACTTC.